This passage covers 26 T cell receptor beta chains from one sample sequenced in a study of blood T cell repertoires in COVID-19. Here immunoSEQ multiplex PCR was the method, and the copy in TCRdb shows in-frame clones only, minus some. The profile shows roughly 99,000 clones, around 90% of them singletons. Sequenced sample: peripheral blood. These receptors all come from a woman under 40 with acute or convalescent COVID-19.

This clone was observed once. CDR3 region: CASSPQGNTEAFF. In DNA form, the CDR3 reads TGTGCCAGCAGCCCTCAGGGGAACACTGAAGCTTTCTTT. The genes are TRBV28 and TRBJ1-1, with a weak D call TRBD1 (5 bases). V was trimmed by 6 bases and J by 1 base, leaving 9 bases between them. The CDR3 runs 13 residues. Germline values: CDR1 MDHEN, CDR2 SYDVKM.

J is TRBJ1-2 and V is TRBV20-1, with D possibly TRBD1 on 5 matching bases. Trimming removed 5 bases from V and 8 bases from J, with 12 bases in between. The germline gives CDR1 DFQATT, CDR2 SNEGSKA (reference sequence). The CDR3 totals 11 residues. The CDR3 here is CSAHRGYGYTF. The CDR3 DNA reads as TGCAGTGCTCATAGGGGTTACGGCTACACCTTC.

V gene TRBV5-8 combines with J gene TRBJ2-5; 14 nucleotides align to TRBD2. The germline gives CDR1 SGHTS, CDR2 YDEGEE. This CDR3 spans 16 amino acids. Trimming took 3 bases from V and 5 from J; bases not matched to a gene: 6. The CDR3 protein is CASSSGLAGDVETQYF. CDR3 nucleotides: TGTGCCAGCAGCTCGGGACTAGCGGGGGACGTGGAGACCCAGTACTTC.

This chain links TRBV4-1 with TRBJ1-6, with D possibly being TRBD1 (5 bases). The V gene lost 1 base and the J gene lost 7 bases, with 17 bases spanning the gap. The CDR3 extends over 17 amino acids. CDR1 and CDR2 (germline): MGHRA, YSYEKL. CDR3 sequence reads: CASSQVSGEVGNSPLHF. CDR3 coding DNA: TGCGCCAGCAGCCAAGTTTCGGGGGAAGTGGGGAATTCACCCCTCCACTTT.

The rearrangement links TRBV28 to TRBJ2-7; the match to TRBD1 covers 7 bases. Germline V gives CDR1 MDHEN, CDR2 SYDVKM. The CDR3 contains 13 residues. The junction had 7 bases not matched to a gene; V was cut back by 9 bases and J by 2 bases. CDR3 sequence: CASGTAIAYEQYF. CDR3 DNA: TGTGCCAGTGGGACAGCGATTGCCTACGAGCAGTACTTC. Full variable domain (missing parts from reference TRBV28 and TRBJ2-7): DVKVTQSSRYLVKRTGEKVFLECVQDMDHENMFWYRQDPGLGLRLIYFSYDVKMKEKGDIPEGYSVSREKKERFSLILESASTNQTSMYLCASGTAIAYEQYFGPGTRLTVT.

The chain links TRBV20-1 to TRBJ1-5; 8 positions agree with TRBD1. The germline gives CDR1 DFQATT, CDR2 SNEGSKA (reference sequence). The V and J ends lost 3 bases and 7 bases, in that order; junction bases with no gene match: 17. CDR3 length: 17 amino acids. This CDR3 is CSASSMTGVIEDQPQHF. Written as DNA, the CDR3 is TGCAGTGCTAGTTCGATGACAGGGGTGATTGAGGACCAGCCCCAGCATTTT.

The chain combines TRBV9 with TRBJ2-7; 10 nucleotides match TRBD1. J gave up 5 bases and V 4 bases, and 6 bases lay outside the gene matches. The CDR3 has 14 residues. CDR1 is SGDLS and CDR2 is YYNGEE in the germline V gene. CDR3 bases: TGTGCCAGCAGCACGGGGACAGGGGCTGACGAGCAGTACTTC. Its translation: CASSTGTGADEQYF. Full variable domain (remainder filled in from reference TRBV9 and TRBJ2-7): DSGVTQTPKHLITATGQRVTLRCSPRSGDLSVYWYQQSLDQGLQFLIQYYNGEERAKGNILERFSAQQFPDLHSELNLSSLELGDSALYFCASSTGTGADEQYFGPGTRLTVT.

This chain joins TRBV4-1 and TRBJ2-1, with 8 bases aligning to TRBD2. Looked up from germline, CDR1 is MGHRA and CDR2 is YSYEKL. This CDR3 has 16 amino acids. V lost 0 bases and J lost 3; bases outside the gene matches: 4. The chain's CDR3 is CASSQDHGGGYNEQFF. Written as DNA, the CDR3 is TGCGCCAGCAGCCAAGATCACGGGGGGGGCTACAATGAGCAGTTCTTC.

CDR3 region: CSVDKQGVGYTF. Written as DNA, the CDR3 is TGCAGCGTTGACAAGCAGGGCGTAGGCTACACCTTC. The chain carries TRBV29-1 and TRBJ1-2, with D perhaps matching TRBD1 (5 bases). Germline assignment: CDR1 SQVTM and CDR2 ANQGSEA. This CDR3 is built from 12 residues. Trimming removed 3 bases from V and 8 bases from J, with 13 bases in between.

V usage is TRBV5-8 and J usage is TRBJ2-7; D ambiguous. Germline V gene data show CDR1 as SGHTS and CDR2 as YDEGEE. The CDR3 is 13 amino acids. The V gene lost 2 bases and the J gene lost 5 bases, with 11 bases spanning the gap. CDR3: CASSLVAIHEQYF. DNA for the CDR3: TGTGCCAGCAGCTTAGTAGCCATCCACGAGCAGTACTTC. The full variable domain, in which reference TRBV5-8 and TRBJ2-7 provide the parts outside the CDR3, is EAGVTQSPTHLIKTRGQQATLRCSPISGHTSVYWYQQALGLGLQFLLWYDEGEERNRGNFPPRFSGRQFPNYSSELNVNALELEDSALYLCASSLVAIHEQYFGPGTRLTVT.

The chain couples TRBV10-2 to TRBJ2-5; 10 nucleotides match TRBD2. J was trimmed by 6 bases and V by 0 bases; bases with no gene match: 10. The CDR3 totals 17 residues. Looked up from germline, CDR1 is WSHSY and CDR2 is SAAADI. The CDR3 DNA is TGCGCCAGCAGTGAGTCGAAGCGGGAGGGCCTTCGGAAGACCCAGTACTTC. Its translation is CASSESKREGLRKTQYF.

The chain combines TRBV27 with TRBJ2-7, with TRBD1 matching over 10 bases. The CDR3 runs 14 residues. Unmatched junction bases numbered 6, after V lost 6 bases and J lost 4 bases. In germline, CDR1 is MNHEY, CDR2 SMNVEV (reference sequence). The CDR3 reads CASRRGTGVYEQYF. In DNA, the CDR3 is TGTGCCAGCAGGAGGGGGACAGGGGTTTACGAGCAGTACTTC.

In this sample, this clone turned up once. The V and J genes are TRBV29-1 and TRBJ2-1; 11 bases are shared with TRBD1. Germline CDR1 and CDR2: SQVTM and ANQGSEA. The CDR3 extends over 16 amino acids. Trimming took 8 bases from V and 4 from J; bases not matched to a gene: 13. CDR3 coding DNA: TGCAGCACCCCTCGGGGGACAGGGGGGGTATACAATGAGCAGTTCTTC. Protein product: CSTPRGTGGVYNEQFF.

The chain carries TRBV4-3 and TRBJ1-1, with TRBD1 matching 9 bases. The CDR3 loop spans 13 amino acids. J lost 10 bases, V lost 2 bases, and 5 bases had no gene match. Per the germline V gene, CDR1 is LGHNA and CDR2 is YSLEER. The CDR3 spells CASSQLTGGRAFF. DNA of the CDR3: TGCGCCAGCAGCCAACTCACAGGGGGCAGAGCTTTCTTT.

The V gene is TRBV24-1, the J gene TRBJ1-4; D is undetermined. The CDR3 extends over 11 amino acids. Germline V gene data show CDR1 as KGHDR and CDR2 as SFDVKD. V lost 4 bases and J lost 8, with 4 bases in between. CDR3 residues: CATSDREKLFF. Written as DNA, the CDR3 is TGTGCCACCAGTGACAGGGAAAAACTGTTTTTT.

The chain couples TRBV4-2 to TRBJ2-5; D remains unclear. The V end lost 8 bases, the J end lost 1 base, and 8 bases lay between the germline ends. Per the germline V gene, CDR1 is LGHNA and CDR2 is YNFKEQ. The CDR3 sequence is 12 residues long. This CDR3 reads CASGGSQETQYF. DNA for the CDR3: TGTGCCAGCGGCGGCTCCCAAGAGACCCAGTACTTC.

Concerning this clone: The junction and the germline gene differ at one end; a read error may be behind it. The gene calls are TRBV7-8 and TRBJ1-2, with D tentatively TRBD1 (5 bases). Germline CDR1 and CDR2: SGHVS and FQNEAQ. This CDR3 contains 18 residues. The DNA of the CDR3 is TGTGCCAGCAGCTTATTGTTTAGTCGTGACAGCCTCAACCGTCCGTCGGCCTTC. Encoded protein: CASSLLFSRDSLNRPSAF.

The V gene is TRBV7-8, the J gene TRBJ1-3, with D possibly matching TRBD1 (5 bases). Germline loops: CDR1 SGHVS, CDR2 FQNEAQ. This CDR3 has 21 residues. V was pared by 4 bases and J by 0 bases, with 28 bases between. This CDR3 is CASSSSRERSGTYYSGNTIYF. For the CDR3, the DNA is TGTGCCAGCAGCTCCTCCCGAGAACGATCCGGGACTTATTACTCTGGAAACACCATATATTTT.

The V gene is TRBV11-3, the J gene TRBJ1-1; TRBD1 matches at 7 bases. The length of the CDR3 is 14 residues. CDR1 is SGHNT and CDR2 is YENEEA in the germline V gene. Trimming took 4 bases from V and 11 from J; bases not matched to a gene: 13. CDR3 amino acids: CASSSRRRGQGAFF. The CDR3 nucleotides are TGTGCCAGCAGCTCCCGGCGGAGGGGGCAAGGGGCTTTCTTT.

V and J are TRBV19 and TRBJ1-4, with 8 bases aligning to TRBD1. Germline-derived CDR1 and CDR2 are LNHDA and SQIVND (reference sequence). V trimming: 4 bases; J trimming: 7 bases; junction bases outside the gene matches: 11. The CDR3 consists of 16 residues. The CDR3 DNA follows: TGTGCCAGTAGTAGGCTCGCTGGACAGGGCACTGAAAAACTGTTTTTT. Amino acids: CASSRLAGQGTEKLFF.

The rearrangement uses TRBV30 and TRBJ2-2; 7 bases align to TRBD2. V was clipped by 3 bases and J by 5 bases; unmatched bases: 6. Germline CDR1 reads GTSNPN; CDR2 reads SVGIG (reference sequence). This CDR3 has 14 amino acids. CDR3 region: CAWRRGRETGELFF. DNA of the CDR3: TGTGCCTGGAGGCGGGGGAGGGAAACCGGGGAGCTGTTTTTT. The variable domain in full, with the rest retrieved from reference TRBV30 and TRBJ2-2, is SQTIHQWPATLVQPVGSPLSLECTVEGTSNPNLYWYRQAAGRGLQLLFYSVGIGQISSEVPQNLSASRPQDRQFILSSKKLLLSDSGFYLCAWRRGRETGELFFGEGSRLTVL.

The rearrangement uses TRBV3-1 (or the pseudogene TRBV3-2) and TRBJ2-2, with D hard to call. V lost 1 base to trimming and J lost 0 bases, with 6 bases between them. CDR1 is LGHDT and CDR2 is YNNKEL in the germline V gene (reference sequence). The CDR3 contains 15 residues. The CDR3 DNA sequence: TGTGCCAGCAGCCAAGGACATCCGAACACCGGGGAGCTGTTTTTT. It is translated as CASSQGHPNTGELFF.

This chain joins TRBV4-3 and TRBJ2-1; D gene uncertain. The CDR3 is 13 amino acids. Germline lookup yields CDR1 LGHNA and CDR2 YSLEER. V was cut by 0 bases and J by 9 bases, with 9 bases left in between. DNA for the CDR3: TGCGCCAGCAGCCAAGATCCCCGCGGTGAGCAGTTCTTC. This encodes CASSQDPRGEQFF.

This chain links TRBV6-2 or TRBV6-3 with TRBJ1-1, with D hard to call. Germline V CDR1 and CDR2: MNHEY, SVGEGT. The V end lost 2 bases, the J end lost 3 bases, and 10 bases lay between the germline ends. The CDR3 sequence is 14 residues long. In DNA form, the CDR3 reads TGTGCCAGCAGTTACCACCACGGGGACACTGAAGCTTTCTTT. It specifies CASSYHHGDTEAFF.

Only one count was recorded for this clone. The CDR3 protein is CATRTGGEQPQHF. The CDR3 DNA follows: TGTGCCACACGGACAGGGGGTGAACAGCCCCAGCATTTT. The chain links TRBV12-3 or TRBV12-4 to TRBJ1-5; TRBD1 aligns across 10 bases. The J segment lost 7 bases and the V segment lost 10 bases, leaving 7 bases of the junction unmatched. The CDR3 covers 13 residues.

This chain joins TRBV11-2 and TRBJ2-1, with 9 bases matching TRBD2. This CDR3 has 15 amino acids. V lost 1 base to trimming and J lost 6 bases; unmatched junction nucleotides: 4. Germline V lookup: CDR1 SGHAT, CDR2 FQNNGV. The CDR3 region has the DNA TGTGCCAGCAGCTTAGCTAGCGGGGCAATCAATGAGCAGTTCTTC. It specifies CASSLASGAINEQFF.